The 18 T cell receptor beta chains listed next were all sequenced from one sample in a study of memory CD4+ T cells and cytomegalovirus serostatus. Clones were sequenced by immunoSEQ multiplex PCR, and TCRdb holds only the in-frame ones, with some missing. Here the sample spans 56,000 or so clones, roughly 75% being singletons. Single viable CD3+CD4+CD8-CD45RO+ cells were sorted as the memory CD4+ T cells. Material: memory CD4+ T cells from blood. The source is an adult in good health and CMV-seronegative. Some clones in this sample may be carry-over from other donors' samples.

The V call is TRBV25-1, the J call TRBJ1-4, with D perhaps matching TRBD1 (6 bases). The CDR3 is 14 amino acids. The germline V gene encodes CDR1 MGHDK and CDR2 SYGVNS. V was trimmed by 8 bases and J by 8 bases, leaving 18 bases between them. CDR3 DNA sequence: TGTGCCAGCGCAAGGGGGGGGCCGGAAGAAAAACTGTTTTTT. This sequence encodes CASARGGPEEKLFF.

The genes are TRBV5-1 and TRBJ2-7; the D gene is possibly TRBD1 (7 bases). Germline V lookup: CDR1 SGHRS, CDR2 YFSETQ. The V end was cut by 0 bases, the J end by 3 bases, with 10 bases between. This CDR3 comprises 14 residues. Here the CDR3 reads CASSLAGDSYEQYF. CDR3 coding DNA: TGCGCCAGCAGCTTGGCGGGGGACAGCTACGAGCAGTACTTC.

The chain uses TRBV4-3 and TRBJ1-2; no clear D gene. From germline, CDR1 is LGHNA and CDR2 YSLEER. The CDR3 is 14 residues long. Trimming pared 0 bases from V and 4 bases from J, leaving 9 bases between. The CDR3 DNA reads TGCGCCAGCAGCCAAGATTGGATCTCCTATGGCTACACCTTC. Translation gives CASSQDWISYGYTF.

V gene TRBV18 combines with J gene TRBJ1-4; 7 positions match TRBD1. This CDR3 contains 16 residues. Trimming cost V 1 base and J 0 bases; bases outside gene matches: 2. The V gene's germline CDR1 is KGHSH and CDR2 LQKENI. Here the CDR3 reads CASSPLQGATNEKLFF. The DNA of the CDR3 is TGTGCCAGCTCACCACTGCAGGGGGCAACTAATGAAAAACTGTTTTTT.

The sample holds one count of this clone. V and J are TRBV19 and TRBJ1-2; possibly TRBD1 for D (5 bases). CDR1 LNHDA and CDR2 SQIVND come from the germline V gene (reference sequence). The CDR3 loop spans 12 amino acids. The V end was cut by 6 bases, the J end by 7 bases, with 12 bases between. CDR3 in amino acids: CASRGVESGYTF. The CDR3 coding sequence is TGTGCCAGTAGGGGGGTGGAGAGTGGCTACACCTTC. The entire variable domain, with the rest obtained from reference TRBV19 and TRBJ1-2, is as follows: DGGITQSPKYLFRKEGQNVTLSCEQNLNHDAMYWYRQDPGQGLRLIYYSQIVNDFQKGDIAEGYSVSREKKESFPLTVTSAQKNPTAFYLCASRGVESGYTFGSGTRLTVV.

The CDR3 protein is CASSPRTGGQLYF. CDR3 coding DNA: TGTGCCAGCAGCCCGAGGACGGGTGGACAGCTGTACTTC. V is TRBV11-3 and J is TRBJ2-7; a weak D match, TRBD1 (6 bases). The CDR3 sequence is 13 residues long. V shed 5 bases and J shed 12 bases, with 20 bases lying between them. CDR1 is SGHNT, CDR2 YENEEA, per germline.

V gene TRBV9 combines with J gene TRBJ2-3, with TRBD2 matching over 8 bases. The CDR3 length is 15 residues. In germline, CDR1 is SGDLS, CDR2 YYNGEE. The V gene end was trimmed by 0 bases and the J gene end by 3 bases; junction bases not matched to a gene: 3. The CDR3 loop is CASSVGSGRTDTQYF. CDR3 nucleotide sequence: TGTGCCAGCAGCGTAGGAAGCGGGAGAACAGATACGCAGTATTTT. Looking up the rest from reference TRBV9 and TRBJ2-3 gives the full variable domain: DSGVTQTPKHLITATGQRVTLRCSPRSGDLSVYWYQQSLDQGLQFLIQYYNGEERAKGNILERFSAQQFPDLHSELNLSSLELGDSALYFCASSVGSGRTDTQYFGPGTRLTVL.

This clone occurred once. Other nucleotide sequences in the sample specify the same CDR3. The rearrangement uses TRBV5-1 and TRBJ1-2, with 10 bases identical to TRBD1. This CDR3 region has 14 residues. Germline V gene sequence: CDR1 SGHRS, CDR2 YFSETQ. Trimming removed 0 bases from V and 5 bases from J; junction bases left unmatched: 1. The CDR3 protein is CASSLGQGAYGYTF. CDR3 nucleotide sequence: TGCGCCAGCAGCTTGGGACAGGGGGCTTATGGCTACACCTTC.

This rearrangement joins TRBV18 to TRBJ2-7; tentatively, D is TRBD2 (6 bases). V lost 2 bases and J 6 bases, leaving 11 bases between the germline ends. This CDR3 contains 13 residues. CDR1 is KGHSH, CDR2 LQKENI, per germline. The CDR3 region has the DNA TGTGCCAGCTCACCAGGGGGACTCGGCGAGCAGTACTTC. Translating gives CASSPGGLGEQYF.

The chain is built from TRBV19 and TRBJ2-7, with D possibly being TRBD2 (6 bases). Per the germline V gene, CDR1 is LNHDA and CDR2 is SQIVND (reference sequence). V gave up 11 bases and J gave up 2 bases, with 25 bases separating them. The CDR3 length is 16 residues. CDR3 coding DNA: TGTGCCCGGTCGGGGGAAAATTCGAGACGGCCCTACGAGCAGTACTTC. Translation: CARSGENSRRPYEQYF.

The V gene is TRBV7-2, the J gene TRBJ1-5; no definite D call. Trimming removed 4 bases at V and 0 bases at J, with 10 bases between. The CDR3 runs 15 residues. Germline CDR1 and CDR2: SGHTA and FQGNSA. For the CDR3, the DNA is TGTGCCAGCAGCTCCGGTTTCTATAGCAATCAGCCCCAGCATTTT. This translates into CASSSGFYSNQPQHF.

The chain uses TRBV6-1 and TRBJ1-3; D ambiguous. Trimming took 3 bases from V and 0 from J, leaving 3 bases between them. CDR1 and CDR2 from the germline V gene are MNHNS and SASEGT. The CDR3 totals 13 residues. CDR3 nucleotides: TGTGCCAGCAGTGAGGCCTCTGGAAACACCATATATTTT. Translation: CASSEASGNTIYF.

The chain employs TRBV5-1 and TRBJ2-1; 8 bases line up with TRBD1. Germline CDR1 is SGHRS and CDR2 is YFSETQ. V lost 1 base, J lost 2 bases, and 2 bases stayed unmatched. The CDR3 spans 15 residues. The CDR3 sequence: CASSLTDRAYNEQFF. The CDR3, as DNA: TGCGCCAGCAGCTTGACGGACAGGGCCTACAATGAGCAGTTCTTC. Based on the CDR3 plus reference TRBV5-1 and TRBJ2-1, the full variable domain is KAGVTQTPRYLIKTRGQQVTLSCSPISGHRSVSWYQQTPGQGLQFLFEYFSETQRNKGNFPGRFSGRQFSNSRSEMNVSTLELGDSALYLCASSLTDRAYNEQFFGPGTRLTVL.

This chain connects TRBV14 to TRBJ2-7, with D uncertain. Trimming removed 1 base at V and 4 bases at J, with 8 bases between. CDR1 is SGHDN and CDR2 is FVKESK in the germline V gene. This CDR3 comprises 13 residues. CDR3 protein: CASSQGFRYEQYF. The CDR3 nucleotides are TGTGCCAGCAGCCAAGGTTTCCGATACGAGCAGTACTTC.

The chain is built from TRBV9 and TRBJ2-1; maybe TRBD2 (6 bases). CDR1 and CDR2 from the germline V gene are SGDLS and YYNGEE. There are 15 residues in the CDR3. V dropped 4 bases and J dropped 9 bases, with 20 bases sitting between them. The CDR3 DNA sequence: TGTGCCAGCAGCACCGGGGCGGGGCAAAGGGTTGAGCAGTTCTTC. This gives the protein CASSTGAGQRVEQFF.

The rearrangement links TRBV29-1 to TRBJ2-7; 9 nucleotides match TRBD2. V lost 7 bases to trimming and J lost 5 bases; unmatched junction nucleotides: 12. Germline V gene lookup returns CDR1 SQVTM and CDR2 ANQGSEA. CDR3 size: 14 residues. CDR3 sequence (DNA): TGCAGCGCTTTACTAGCGGGCCCTCGCCACGAGCAGTACTTC. Encoded protein: CSALLAGPRHEQYF.

The chain uses TRBV5-1 and TRBJ2-2; tentatively, D is TRBD1 (5 bases). Germline CDR1 is SGHRS and CDR2 is YFSETQ. V gave up 2 bases and J gave up 5 bases, with 10 bases separating them. This CDR3 spans 14 amino acids. CDR3 region: CASSFTGNTGELFF. The CDR3 DNA reads TGCGCCAGCAGCTTTACAGGAAATACCGGGGAGCTGTTTTTT.

V usage is TRBV18 and J usage is TRBJ2-5; D is unresolved. CDR1 KGHSH and CDR2 LQKENI come from the germline V gene. The CDR3 has 12 amino acids. Trimming pared 3 bases from V and 4 bases from J, leaving 6 bases between. CDR3 protein: CASSPGLETQYF. In nucleotides, the CDR3 is TGTGCCAGCTCACCGGGGTTAGAGACCCAGTACTTC.